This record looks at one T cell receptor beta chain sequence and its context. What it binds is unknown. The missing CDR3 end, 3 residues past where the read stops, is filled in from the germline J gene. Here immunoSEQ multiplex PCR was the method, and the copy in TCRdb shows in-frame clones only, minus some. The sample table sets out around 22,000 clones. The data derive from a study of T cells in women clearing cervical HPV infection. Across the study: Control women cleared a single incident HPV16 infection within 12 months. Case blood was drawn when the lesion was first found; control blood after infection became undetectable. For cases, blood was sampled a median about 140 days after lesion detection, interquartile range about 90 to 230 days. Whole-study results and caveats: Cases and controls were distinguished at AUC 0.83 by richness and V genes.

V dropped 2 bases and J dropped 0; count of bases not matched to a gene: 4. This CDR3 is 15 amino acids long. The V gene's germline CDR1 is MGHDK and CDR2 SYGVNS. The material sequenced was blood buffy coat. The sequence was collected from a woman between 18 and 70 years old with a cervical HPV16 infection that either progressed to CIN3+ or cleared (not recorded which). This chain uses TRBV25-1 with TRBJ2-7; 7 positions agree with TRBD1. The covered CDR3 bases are TGTGCCAGCAGTGAAAGACAGGGAAACTCCTACGAG. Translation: CASSERQGNSYE. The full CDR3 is CASSERQGNSYEQYF.